This T cell receptor (beta chain) was sequenced during a study of CD8+ T cells in alopecia areata (dated by TCRdb to between 2018 and 2020). With regard to the full study: The treated patients took part in an open-label pilot trial in which moderate-to-severe alopecia areata was treated with oral tofacitinib at 5 to 10 mg twice daily. Patients stayed on tofacitinib for 6 to 18 months and then had 6 months of follow-up off drug so that delayed response and recurrence could be assessed. In both human patients and the C3H/HeJ mouse model, the study applied high-throughput TCRbeta sequencing to look at T cell clonal expansion in alopecia areata. On the human side, TCRbeta sequencing was run on scalp tissue and on sorted CD4+ and CD8+ peripheral blood T cells from healthy controls and from alopecia areata patients with either patchy or totalis/universalis disease. Tofacitinib-treated patients had biopsies at baseline and at 4 and 24 weeks of treatment, with a later scalp biopsy in several patients. Scalp clonality was compared across normal scalp (n=4), patchy alopecia areata scalp (n=8), and alopecia totalis/universalis scalp (n=8). RNA came from the PAXgene miRNA kit for fixed scalp, the miRNeasy kit for PBMCs, and the RNeasy kit for mouse skin. immunoSEQ multiplex PCR using 35 Vbeta forward primers and 13 Jbeta reverse primers was used to amplify TCRbeta CDR3 regions.

As regards this clone: Its antigen specificity is not known. The sample holds no much larger clone one base away, and base qualities are not on file.

The library was built by means of the immunoSEQ multiplex PCR assay. RNA was extracted from all samples and reverse transcribed into cDNA as template for TCR sequencing. SuperScript III was used to make first-strand cDNA, primed with a 2:1 mix of oligo-dT and random hexamers. Amplification bias was assessed with a synthetic immune receptor repertoire, and residual bias was removed computationally. Under the source paper's analysis protocol: After raw reads were preprocessed to remove errors, the CDR3 was defined following IMGT conventions as running from the conserved cysteine to phenylalanine. Clonality was computed by normalizing Shannon entropy by log2 of the number of productive unique TCRs and subtracting the result from 1. Whether each scalp clone was CD4 or CD8 was inferred by checking scalp TCRbeta sequences against the CD4 and CD8 repertoires from sorted blood. The table comes from immuneACCESS by way of TCRdb, which keeps in-frame sequences with V and J called. Part of the clones is missing from these tables; in studies checked, under half for an unresolved V gene and the rest for unknown reasons. V and J calls plus clone size are reproduced from that table; the DNA served to infer D and trimming. For this sample there are under 300,000 clones; around two thirds appear just once. The leading ten clones occupy about 1.3% of the sample.

Beyond this particular receptor, the publication reports: Unlike mouse skin, where gammadelta T cells dominate, normal human skin contains resident alphabeta T cells that get sequenced too, which complicates analysis of the scalp TCR repertoire. TCR sequences shared between patients were less clear than in mice, possibly partly because of HLA diversity in the patient population. Lesional scalp, especially in alopecia totalis/universalis, showed higher clonality and more expanded CD8+ clones than normal scalp, suggesting antigenic drive.

The CDR3 numbers 13 residues from cysteine through phenylalanine. Left in the record is the CDR3 DNA by itself, 39 bases read in frame from the first base. Trimming accounts for 7 bases at V and 3 bases at J, while the number of junction bases matched to no gene is 6. Per the germline V gene, SQVTM is the CDR1 and ANQGSEA is the CDR2. Taken with the paper, the label for time point translates to: baseline before oral tofacitinib. Peripheral blood and lesional scalp punch biopsies were obtained from patients with alopecia areata. PBMCs were separated by density centrifugation and stained for CD3, CD4 and CD8, after which CD4+ and CD8+ T cells were sorted on a FACSAria.

The sample was CD4+ T cells sorted from blood, taken at week 0. The receptor was isolated from a human donor with alopecia areata. The rearrangement joined TRBV29-1 to TRBJ2-3, with 8 central nucleotides matching TRBD1. For the CDR3, the sequence is CSGIRTGTDTQYF. The nucleotides read TGCAGCGGGATACGGACAGGGACAGATACGCAGTATTTT.